This T cell receptor beta chain is drawn from a study of blood T cell repertoires in COVID-19. In the study overall: From the United States, Italy and Spain came samples of acute and convalescent COVID-19. PBMCs, B-cell-depleted T cells, or T cells were the source of the cDNA or gDNA that made up the material.

The germline V and J ends were trimmed by 2 bases and 5 bases, with 12 bases remaining between them. The CDR3 extends over 15 amino acids. Germline V lookup: CDR1 KGHSH, CDR2 LQKENI. Source study methods: From reference gene primer amplification, estimates of nucleated cell counts were derived. Here immunoSEQ multiplex PCR was the method, and the copy in TCRdb shows in-frame clones only, minus some. That table gives V, J and clone size, and the DNA gave D and trimming. The table has some 150,000 clones, around nine tenths seen once. V and J are TRBV18 and TRBJ2-2; D may be TRBD1 (7 bases). The sample taken for sequencing was peripheral blood. The receptor comes from a human donor in a cohort sampled during active COVID-19. The CDR3 DNA follows: TGTGCCAGCTCACCAAGACAGGGAGGAACCGGGGAGCTGTTTTTT. This gives the protein CASSPRQGGTGELFF.